The subject of this entry is one T cell receptor beta chain. The sample is drawn from a study of control samples from healthy donors and cancer patients. Only in-frame clones appear in the TCRdb table, and some are missing; sequencing was by immunoSEQ multiplex PCR. The sample contains 68,000 or so clones, nearly 85% of which appear only once. Sequencing used blood. This TCR came from a man between 60 and 75 years old in good health.

CDR3 sequence: CASSKGSRDRGALGTEAFF. The CDR3 DNA reads as TGTGCCAGCAGCAAAGGTAGCCGGGACAGGGGGGCCCTGGGCACTGAAGCTTTCTTT. This chain joins TRBV21-1 and TRBJ1-1; the listed D gene, TRBD1, was not tested against the DNA. TRBV21-1 is shown as a pseudogene. This CDR3 is 19 amino acids long.